Given below is one T cell receptor (beta chain) in context. These data come from a study of blood T cell repertoires in COVID-19. Study context: Material from acute and convalescent COVID-19 was sourced from the United States, Italy and Spain. The cDNA or gDNA used as material had been derived from T cells, B-cell-depleted T cells, or PBMCs.

Profiled with immunoSEQ multiplex PCR; TCRdb holds only in-frame clones, not every one. The top ten clones hold approximately 2.2% of a sample with roughly 280,000 clones, approximately 88% of them seen once. The CDR3 totals 15 residues. Trimming took off 3 bases at V and 7 bases at J, with 18 bases between the two ends. Germline V lookup: CDR1 LNHDA, CDR2 SQIVND (reference sequence). This clonotype was sampled from a man aged 50 to 59 with acute or convalescent COVID-19. The rearrangement uses TRBV19 and TRBJ1-2, with TRBD1 as a possible D gene (5 bases). Sequences were obtained from peripheral blood. This chain's CDR3 is CASSIRTFGAGGYTF. The DNA for the CDR3 is TGTGCCAGTAGTATCCGGACATTCGGCGCAGGTGGCTACACCTTC.